The 4 T cell receptor beta chains below come from one sample, sequenced in a study of shared clonotypes between healthy human individuals. Naive CD8 isolation took CD45RO-negative cells positively selected for CCR7 and excluded terminally differentiated effector memory CD45RA+ cells. TCRdb's table, derived via immunoSEQ multiplex PCR, lists solely in-frame clones and lacks some. The sample records under 1 million clones, about 96% being singletons. The sample taken for sequencing was naive CD8+ T cells sorted from blood. Receptor source: a man younger than 45 in good health.

CDR3 amino acids: CASSLGAGIEQYF. For the CDR3, the DNA is TGTGCCAGCAGCTTAGGGGCGGGTATCGAGCAGTACTTC. J is TRBJ2-7 and V is TRBV13, with D possibly matching TRBD2 (5 bases). V was pared by 0 bases and J by 6 bases, with 9 bases between. Germline lookup yields CDR1 PRHDT and CDR2 FYEKMQ (reference sequence). The CDR3 spans 13 residues.

As concerns this clone: This sample also contains other DNA sequences that code for the same CDR3. The J gene is TRBJ2-7, the V gene TRBV7-9; D unclear. This CDR3 region has 12 residues. Trimming left V 5 bases short and J 4 bases short, with 9 bases between. Per the germline V gene, CDR1 is SEHNR and CDR2 is FQNEAQ (reference sequence). The CDR3 DNA reads TGTGCCAGCAGCCCCGAATCTTACGAGCAGTACTTC. Amino acid sequence: CASSPESYEQYF.

The gene calls are TRBV9 and TRBJ2-7; 9 bases match TRBD1. Trimming cost V 4 bases and J 4 bases; bases outside gene matches: 9. The CDR3 sequence is 15 residues long. Germline V lookup: CDR1 SGDLS, CDR2 YYNGEE. CDR3 DNA sequence: TGTGCCAGCAGCTTAAGGACAGGGGCCACTTACGAGCAGTACTTC. Translated, it gives CASSLRTGATYEQYF.

This clone was seen once. This sequence joins TRBV2 and TRBJ1-1; tentative D call: TRBD1 (5 bases). The germline V and J ends were trimmed by 5 bases and 0 bases, with 10 bases remaining between them. Germline assignment: CDR1 SNHLY and CDR2 FYNNEI. This CDR3 has 14 amino acids. The CDR3 DNA sequence: TGTGCCAGCAGTTCACAGGACTTGAACACTGAAGCTTTCTTT. As protein: CASSSQDLNTEAFF.